The TCR beta chain described here comes from a study of T cells in Graves' hyperthyroidism and ophthalmopathy. Study information: Sampling of peripheral blood happened at initial diagnosis, prior to any treatment.

J lost 6 bases, V lost 3 bases, and 8 bases had no gene match. The CDR3 is made up of 17 amino acids. Germline assignment: CDR1 SGHVS and CDR2 FQNEAQ. Disease duration was under 3 months in the ophthalmopathy patients, who also had a Clinical Activity Score of at least 3 and a NOSPECS grade of at least 4. Patients were excluded for uncontrolled infection, other autoimmune disease, pregnancy or lactation. Clinical symptoms, serum thyroxine and TRAb, thyroid ultrasound and orbital computed tomography were used for the diagnoses. The source material, RNA transcripts, was used to amplify TCR beta CDR3 regions. The HTBI primer set served for first-round RT-PCR of the TCR CDR3. Each CDR3 protein is one row after TCRdb ran MiXCR on the multiplex PCR reads. The repertoire holds over 500,000 distinct CDR3 sequences, with roughly 15% as singletons.

What was sequenced was blood. The gene calls are TRBV7-8 and TRBJ2-3, with 14 bases lining up with TRBD2. The receptor's source is a woman in her 30s with Graves' ophthalmopathy. The CDR3 DNA sequence: TGTGCCAGCAGCTTCGGGACTAGCGGGAGTTCTAGGGATACGCAGTATTTT. Protein product: CASSFGTSGSSRDTQYF.